Following are 20 T cell receptor beta chains from one sample sequenced in a study of blood T cell repertoires in COVID-19. Only in-frame clones appear in the TCRdb table, and some are missing; sequencing was by immunoSEQ multiplex PCR. Of some 530,000 clones listed, less than 90% are singletons. The sequenced sample was PBMCs or T cells enriched from blood (not recorded which). These receptors came from a woman in her sixties who had recovered from COVID-19.

The count of this clone is one. CDR3 sequence (DNA): TGTGCCAGCAGTTTCCCCACTAGCAACCCGAACACCGGGGAGCTGTTTTTT. This codes for CASSFPTSNPNTGELFF. The J gene is TRBJ2-2, the V gene TRBV28, with D tentatively TRBD2 (6 bases). Germline assignment: CDR1 MDHEN and CDR2 SYDVKM. CDR3 length: 17 residues. The V gene lost 3 bases and the J gene lost 0 bases, with 14 bases spanning the gap.

The chain carries TRBV24-1 and TRBJ2-2, with 7 bases identical to TRBD1. Trimming cost V 3 bases and J 7 bases; bases outside gene matches: 7. This CDR3 region has 15 residues. Looked up from germline, CDR1 is KGHDR and CDR2 is SFDVKD. CDR3 residues: CATSDPGQEVGELFF. As DNA, the CDR3 is TGTGCCACCAGTGATCCCGGACAGGAGGTCGGGGAGCTGTTTTTT.

The chain couples TRBV5-6 to TRBJ1-2; D uncertain. The CDR3 loop spans 13 amino acids. Germline V lookup: CDR1 SGHDT, CDR2 YYEEEE. Trimming took 7 bases from V and 5 from J, leaving 15 bases between them. The CDR3 loop reads CASRDTLRYGYTF. The CDR3 coding sequence is TGTGCCAGCCGAGACACCTTGAGATATGGCTACACCTTC.

The chain carries TRBV6-5 and TRBJ1-5; D might be TRBD1 (5 bases). V gave up 7 bases and J gave up 4 bases, with 17 bases separating them. The CDR3 has 15 amino acids. Per the germline V gene, CDR1 is MNHEY and CDR2 is SVGAGI. The CDR3 coding sequence is TGTGCCAGCAATAGTCATGGGGCGGGAAATCAGCCCCAGCATTTT. Its protein product is CASNSHGAGNQPQHF.

The gene calls are TRBV5-1 and TRBJ1-1, with TRBD1 matching 9 bases. The ends lost 5 bases at V and 4 bases at J; junction bases unmatched: 12. Per the germline V gene, CDR1 is SGHRS and CDR2 is YFSETQ. The length of the CDR3 is 16 residues. The CDR3 DNA sequence: TGCGCCAGCAGAATGGGACAGGGTGATCCGGGCACTGAAGCTTTCTTT. The encoded protein is CASRMGQGDPGTEAFF.

The J gene is TRBJ2-5, the V gene TRBV28; D gene ambiguous. Per germline, CDR1 MDHEN and CDR2 SYDVKM. The ends were cut back, 6 bases at V and 5 bases at J, with 16 bases in the middle. The CDR3 loop spans 14 amino acids. In DNA form, the CDR3 reads TGTGCCAGCAGCCACAAACCAGGCTCGGAGACCCAGTACTTC. Amino acids: CASSHKPGSETQYF.

V is TRBV29-1 and J is TRBJ2-3, with TRBD1 matching over 8 bases. The length of the CDR3 is 14 residues. Germline CDR1 is SQVTM and CDR2 is ANQGSEA. V lost 4 bases to trimming and J lost 3 bases; unmatched junction nucleotides: 6. The CDR3 region is CSVGGTGRTDTQYF. The CDR3 DNA sequence: TGCAGCGTTGGCGGGACAGGCCGGACAGATACGCAGTATTTT.

This clone was detected only a few times. This sequence joins TRBV5-4 and TRBJ1-1; D is possibly TRBD1 (5 bases). V gave up 3 bases and J gave up 1 base, with 19 bases separating them. This CDR3 is 17 amino acids long. Germline V gives CDR1 SGHNT, CDR2 YYREEE (reference sequence). Here the CDR3 reads CASSSLAGGGRNTEAFF. The CDR3 bases are TGTGCCAGCAGCTCCCTTGCGGGGGGTGGCCGGAACACTGAAGCTTTCTTT.

V gene TRBV14 combines with J gene TRBJ2-3, with D possibly TRBD2 on 5 matching bases. The CDR3 extends over 14 amino acids. Germline V lookup: CDR1 SGHDN, CDR2 FVKESK. V was shortened by 7 bases and J by 2 bases, with 13 bases between the two germline ends. The CDR3 protein is CASKRRGVTDTQYF. As DNA, the CDR3 is TGTGCCAGCAAAAGACGGGGAGTCACAGATACGCAGTATTTT.

The gene calls are TRBV6-5 and TRBJ1-5, with D possibly TRBD1 on 5 matching bases. Germline V lookup: CDR1 MNHEY, CDR2 SVGAGI. The CDR3 sequence is 14 residues long. V lost 6 bases, J lost 4 bases, and 13 bases lay in between. This CDR3 is CASRGGGRNQPQHF. CDR3 DNA sequence: TGTGCCAGCAGGGGCGGGGGAAGGAATCAGCCCCAGCATTTT.

As to this clone: Other DNA variants within this sample encode the same CDR3. The V and J genes are TRBV20-1 and TRBJ1-1; D not certain. Trimming removed 6 bases at V and 2 bases at J, with 7 bases between. The germline gives CDR1 DFQATT, CDR2 SNEGSKA (reference sequence). The CDR3 runs to 11 residues. For the CDR3, the DNA is TGCAGTGCCCGACAAAACACTGAAGCTTTCTTT. It encodes CSARQNTEAFF.

This clone was seen only a few times. The V and J genes are TRBV19 and TRBJ2-1; D is perhaps TRBD1 (6 bases). CDR3 length: 14 residues. CDR1 and CDR2 from the germline V gene are LNHDA and SQIVND (reference sequence). With 9 bases removed from V and 0 bases from J, the gap between germline ends came to 12 bases. The CDR3: CASKGDLSYNEQFF. CDR3 nucleotide sequence: TGTGCCAGCAAGGGGGACCTCTCCTACAATGAGCAGTTCTTC.

The chain recombines TRBV29-1 with TRBJ1-3; possible D gene TRBD1, 6 bases. Trimming stripped 0 bases from V and 0 bases from J, with 12 bases between. Germline loops: CDR1 SQVTM, CDR2 ANQGSEA. CDR3 size: 16 residues. The chain's CDR3 is CSVEEPGDNSGNTIYF. DNA for the CDR3: TGCAGCGTTGAAGAACCCGGGGACAACTCTGGAAACACCATATATTTT.

This sequence joins TRBV10-3 and TRBJ2-7; a possible D gene is TRBD1 (6 bases). Trimming shortened V by 4 bases and J by 2 bases, and 15 bases separated the two germline ends. The CDR3 loop spans 15 amino acids. CDR1 and CDR2 (germline): ENHRY, SYGVKD. CDR3: CAISGRGALTYEQYF. The CDR3 coding sequence is TGTGCCATCAGTGGCAGGGGCGCTTTAACCTACGAGCAGTACTTC.

The chain employs TRBV5-4 and TRBJ1-2, with D possibly TRBD1 on 5 matching bases. The V end lost 4 bases, the J end lost 7 bases, and 14 bases lay between the germline ends. Germline loops: CDR1 SGHNT, CDR2 YYREEE (reference sequence). The CDR3 length is 13 residues. In DNA form, the CDR3 reads TGTGCCAGCAGCCCGGTGGGCGGGGGTGGCTACACCTTC. It specifies CASSPVGGGGYTF.

The chain has TRBV2 and TRBJ2-1, with D possibly TRBD2 on 5 matching bases. The CDR3 has 13 residues. Trimming removed 4 bases at V and 7 bases at J, with 11 bases between. Germline V gene lookup returns CDR1 SNHLY and CDR2 FYNNEI. CDR3 region: CASSVSGNNEQFF. The CDR3 nucleotides are TGTGCCAGCAGTGTATCGGGGAATAATGAGCAGTTCTTC.

This chain uses TRBV7-9 with TRBJ1-6; 8 bases fit TRBD1. V lost 5 bases to trimming and J lost 9 bases; unmatched junction nucleotides: 3. The germline CDR1 and CDR2 sequences are SEHNR and FQNEAQ (reference sequence). CDR3 length equals 13 residues. CDR3 residues: CASSLQGVSPLHF. The CDR3 DNA is TGTGCCAGCAGCCTACAGGGGGTTTCACCCCTCCACTTT.

V is TRBV7-2 and J is TRBJ1-5, with D perhaps TRBD1 (5 bases). CDR1 SGHTA and CDR2 FQGNSA come from the germline V gene. CDR3 length: 15 residues. Between the trimmed V and J ends, which lost 1 base and 0 bases, there was a span of 7 bases. In DNA, the CDR3 is TGTGCCAGCAGCTTAGTAGGGGTTAGCAATCAGCCCCAGCATTTT. Its translation is CASSLVGVSNQPQHF.

V is TRBV11-3 and J is TRBJ2-5; TRBD2 matches at 8 bases. This CDR3 is 16 amino acids long. Losses at the gene ends were 5 bases for V and 1 base for J; bases not matched to a gene: 9. Germline CDR1 reads SGHNT; CDR2 reads YENEEA. CDR3 DNA sequence: TGTGCCAGCAGCCTTGGGGAGGGGACTAGCCAAGAGACCCAGTACTTC. This translates into CASSLGEGTSQETQYF.

The rearrangement joins TRBV29-1 to TRBJ1-1; D unclear. Germline V gene lookup returns CDR1 SQVTM and CDR2 ANQGSEA. Trimming took 0 bases from V and 6 from J, leaving 14 bases between them. This CDR3 contains 14 residues. The CDR3 here is CSVEEKRAGAEAFF. The DNA of the CDR3 is TGCAGCGTTGAAGAAAAACGGGCCGGGGCTGAAGCTTTCTTT. The full variable domain, completed using reference TRBV29-1 and TRBJ1-1, is SAVISQKPSRDICQRGTSLTIQCQVDSQVTMMFWYRQQPGQSLTLIATANQGSEATYESGFVIDKFPISRPNLTFSTLTVSNMSPEDSSIYLCSVEEKRAGAEAFFGQGTRLTVV.